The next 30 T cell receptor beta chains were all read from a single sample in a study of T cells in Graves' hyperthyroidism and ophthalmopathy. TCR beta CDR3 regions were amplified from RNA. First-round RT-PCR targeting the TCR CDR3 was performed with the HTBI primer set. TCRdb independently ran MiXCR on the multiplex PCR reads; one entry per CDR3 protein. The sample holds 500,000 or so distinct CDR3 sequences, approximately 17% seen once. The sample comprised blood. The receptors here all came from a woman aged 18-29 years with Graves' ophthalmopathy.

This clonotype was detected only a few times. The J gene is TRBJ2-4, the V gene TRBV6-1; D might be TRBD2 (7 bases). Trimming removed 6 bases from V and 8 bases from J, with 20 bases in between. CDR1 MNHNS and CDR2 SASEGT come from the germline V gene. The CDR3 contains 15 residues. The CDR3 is CASSGTRGAGDIQYF. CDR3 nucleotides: TGTGCCAGCAGCGGTACTCGGGGGGCGGGAGACATTCAGTACTTC.

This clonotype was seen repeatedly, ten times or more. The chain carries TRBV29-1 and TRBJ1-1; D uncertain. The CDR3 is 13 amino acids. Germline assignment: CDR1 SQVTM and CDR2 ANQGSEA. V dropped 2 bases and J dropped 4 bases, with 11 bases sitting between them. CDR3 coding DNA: TGCAGCGTTGAAATGCAGGTGGCCACTGAAGCTTTCTTT. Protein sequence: CSVEMQVATEAFF.

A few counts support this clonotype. The CDR3 is CSASQGLAGTTYEQYF. In nucleotides, the CDR3 is TGCAGTGCTTCACAGGGACTAGCGGGTACTACCTACGAGCAGTACTTC. The chain recombines TRBV20-1 with TRBJ2-7; TRBD2 matches 12 bases. In germline, CDR1 is DFQATT, CDR2 SNEGSKA (reference sequence). The V and J ends lost 5 bases and 2 bases, in that order; junction bases with no gene match: 10. This CDR3 has 16 amino acids.

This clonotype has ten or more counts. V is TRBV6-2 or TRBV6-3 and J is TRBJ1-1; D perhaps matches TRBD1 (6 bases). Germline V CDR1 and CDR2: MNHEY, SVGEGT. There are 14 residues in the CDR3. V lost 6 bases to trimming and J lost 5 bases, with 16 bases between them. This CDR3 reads CASSGQSEITEAFF. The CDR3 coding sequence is TGTGCCAGCAGCGGACAGTCCGAGATAACTGAAGCTTTCTTT.

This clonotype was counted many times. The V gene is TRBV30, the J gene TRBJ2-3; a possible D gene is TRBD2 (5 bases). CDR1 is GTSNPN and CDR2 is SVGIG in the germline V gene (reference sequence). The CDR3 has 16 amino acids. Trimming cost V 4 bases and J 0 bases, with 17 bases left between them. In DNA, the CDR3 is TGTGCCTGGATAGCCGAGGGCCGCACCAGCACAGATACGCAGTATTTT. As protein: CAWIAEGRTSTDTQYF.

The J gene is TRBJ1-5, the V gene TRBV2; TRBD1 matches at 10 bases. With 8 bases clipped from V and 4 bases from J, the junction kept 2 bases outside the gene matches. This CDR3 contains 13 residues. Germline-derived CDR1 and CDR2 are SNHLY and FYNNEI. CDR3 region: CASGTGANQPQHF. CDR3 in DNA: TGTGCCAGCGGGACAGGGGCGAATCAGCCCCAGCATTTT.

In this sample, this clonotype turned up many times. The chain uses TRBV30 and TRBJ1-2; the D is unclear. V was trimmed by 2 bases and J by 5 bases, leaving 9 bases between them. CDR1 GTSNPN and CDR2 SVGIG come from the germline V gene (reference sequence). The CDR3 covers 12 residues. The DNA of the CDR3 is TGTGCCTGGAGTCTGGGATGGTATGGCTACACCTTC. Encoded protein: CAWSLGWYGYTF.

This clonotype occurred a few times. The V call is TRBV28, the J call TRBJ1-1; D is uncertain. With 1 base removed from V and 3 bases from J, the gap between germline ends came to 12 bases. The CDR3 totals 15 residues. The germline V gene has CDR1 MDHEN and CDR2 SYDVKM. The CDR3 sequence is CASSLYRGTYTEAFF. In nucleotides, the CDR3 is TGTGCCAGCAGTTTATACCGGGGAACCTACACTGAAGCTTTCTTT.

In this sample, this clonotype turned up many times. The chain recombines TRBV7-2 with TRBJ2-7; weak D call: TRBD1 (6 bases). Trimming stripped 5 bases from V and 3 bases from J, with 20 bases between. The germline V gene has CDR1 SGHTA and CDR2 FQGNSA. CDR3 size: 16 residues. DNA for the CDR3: TGTGCCAGCAGCCCCATTTCAGGGGAGACGTACTACGAGCAGTACTTC. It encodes CASSPISGETYYEQYF.

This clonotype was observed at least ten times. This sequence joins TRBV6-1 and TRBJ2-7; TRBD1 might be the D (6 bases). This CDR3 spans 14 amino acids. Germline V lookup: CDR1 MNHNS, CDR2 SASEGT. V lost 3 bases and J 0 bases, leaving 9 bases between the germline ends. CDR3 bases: TGTGCCAGCAGTGACAGGGGAGTCTCCTACGAGCAGTACTTC. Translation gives CASSDRGVSYEQYF.

CDR3 bases: TGTGCCAGCAGTAACAGGGGGAGGTCCTACAATGAGCAGTTCTTC. Residues: CASSNRGRSYNEQFF. The chain joins TRBV25-1 to TRBJ2-1, with TRBD1 matching over 8 bases. After removal of 5 bases from V and 1 base from J, the junction contained 4 bases not matched to a gene. Germline V gene lookup returns CDR1 MGHDK and CDR2 SYGVNS. The length of the CDR3 is 15 residues.

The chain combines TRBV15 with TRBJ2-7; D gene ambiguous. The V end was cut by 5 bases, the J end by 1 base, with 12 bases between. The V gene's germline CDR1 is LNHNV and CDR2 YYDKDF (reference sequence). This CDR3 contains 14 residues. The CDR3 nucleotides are TGTGCCACCAGCGAGAGACCGAGATCCTACGAGCAGTACTTC. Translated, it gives CATSERPRSYEQYF.

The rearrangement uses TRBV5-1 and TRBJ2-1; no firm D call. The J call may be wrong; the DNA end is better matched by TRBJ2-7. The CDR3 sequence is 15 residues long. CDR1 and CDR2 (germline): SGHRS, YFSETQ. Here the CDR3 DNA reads TGCGCCAGCAGCTTGGCCGTCGGCTCCTACAATGAGCAGTACTTC. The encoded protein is CASSLAVGSYNEQYF.

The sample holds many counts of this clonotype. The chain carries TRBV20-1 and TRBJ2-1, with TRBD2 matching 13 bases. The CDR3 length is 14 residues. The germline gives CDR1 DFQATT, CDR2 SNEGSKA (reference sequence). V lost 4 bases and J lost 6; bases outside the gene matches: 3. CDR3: CSAIGTSGTNEQFF. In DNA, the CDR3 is TGCAGTGCTATTGGGACTAGCGGGACCAATGAGCAGTTCTTC.

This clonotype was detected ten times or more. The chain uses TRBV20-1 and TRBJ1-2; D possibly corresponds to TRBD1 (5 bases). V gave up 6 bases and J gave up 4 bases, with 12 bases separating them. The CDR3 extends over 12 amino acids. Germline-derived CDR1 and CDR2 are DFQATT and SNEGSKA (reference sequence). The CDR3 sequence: CSATDIFYGYTF. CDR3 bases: TGCAGTGCCACGGACATCTTCTATGGCTACACCTTC.

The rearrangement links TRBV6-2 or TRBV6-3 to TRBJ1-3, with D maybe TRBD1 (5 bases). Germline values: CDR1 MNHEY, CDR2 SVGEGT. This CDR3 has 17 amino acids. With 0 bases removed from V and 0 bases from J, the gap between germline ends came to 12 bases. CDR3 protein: CASSYSLTGSSGNTIYF. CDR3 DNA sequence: TGTGCCAGCAGTTACTCCCTAACAGGAAGCTCTGGAAACACCATATATTTT.

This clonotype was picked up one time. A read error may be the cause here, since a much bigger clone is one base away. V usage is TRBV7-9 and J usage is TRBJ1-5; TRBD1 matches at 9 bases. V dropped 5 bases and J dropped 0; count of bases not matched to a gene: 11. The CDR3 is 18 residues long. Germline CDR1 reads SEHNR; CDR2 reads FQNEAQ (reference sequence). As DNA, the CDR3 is TGTGCCAGCAGCCCCGGGACAGGGAAACTTTATAGCAATCAGCCCCAGCATTTT. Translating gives CASSPGTGKLYSNQPQHF.

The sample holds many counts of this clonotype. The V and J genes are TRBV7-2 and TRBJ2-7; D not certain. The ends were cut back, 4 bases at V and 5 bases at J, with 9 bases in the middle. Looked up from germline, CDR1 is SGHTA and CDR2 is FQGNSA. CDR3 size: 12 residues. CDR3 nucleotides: TGTGCCAGCAGCTCAATCCCCGACGAGCAGTACTTC. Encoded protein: CASSSIPDEQYF.

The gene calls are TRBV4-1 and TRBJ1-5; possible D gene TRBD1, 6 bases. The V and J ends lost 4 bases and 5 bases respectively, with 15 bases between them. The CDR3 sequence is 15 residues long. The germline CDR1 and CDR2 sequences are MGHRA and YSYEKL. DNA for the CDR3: TGCGCCAGCAGCCCTCCGGGGGGCCCTTATCAGCCCCAGCATTTT. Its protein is CASSPPGGPYQPQHF.

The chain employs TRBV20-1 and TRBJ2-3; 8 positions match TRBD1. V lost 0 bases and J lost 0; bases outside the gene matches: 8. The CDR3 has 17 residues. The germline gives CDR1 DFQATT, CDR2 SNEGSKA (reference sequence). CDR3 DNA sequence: TGCAGTGCTAGAGATCGAGACAGGGGACGGAGCACAGATACGCAGTATTTT. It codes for CSARDRDRGRSTDTQYF.

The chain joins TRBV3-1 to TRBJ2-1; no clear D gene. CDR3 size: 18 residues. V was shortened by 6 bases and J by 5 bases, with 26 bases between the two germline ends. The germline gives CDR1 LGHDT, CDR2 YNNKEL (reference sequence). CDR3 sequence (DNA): TGTGCCAGCAGACCCACTCCTCCGAGTGGTCGAGCTCACAATGAGCAGTTCTTC. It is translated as CASRPTPPSGRAHNEQFF.

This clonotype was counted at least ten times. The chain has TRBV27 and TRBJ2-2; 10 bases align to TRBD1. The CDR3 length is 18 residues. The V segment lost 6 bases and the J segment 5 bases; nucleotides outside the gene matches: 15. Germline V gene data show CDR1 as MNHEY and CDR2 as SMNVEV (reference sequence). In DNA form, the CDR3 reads TGTGCCAGCAGCCATACCGCCGGGACAGGGGATTGGACCGGGGAGCTGTTTTTT. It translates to CASSHTAGTGDWTGELFF.

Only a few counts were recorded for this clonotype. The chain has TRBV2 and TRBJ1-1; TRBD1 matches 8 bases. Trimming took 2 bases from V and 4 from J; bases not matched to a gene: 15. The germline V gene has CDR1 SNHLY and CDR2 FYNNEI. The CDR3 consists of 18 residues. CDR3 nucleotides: TGTGCCAGCAGTGAAATGGGGAGGCAGGGGGCTGGAGGCACTGAAGCTTTCTTT. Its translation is CASSEMGRQGAGGTEAFF.

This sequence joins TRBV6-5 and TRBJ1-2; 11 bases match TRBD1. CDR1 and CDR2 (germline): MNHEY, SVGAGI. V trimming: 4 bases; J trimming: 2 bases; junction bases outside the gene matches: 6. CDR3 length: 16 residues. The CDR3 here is CASSSGRDRGNYGYTF. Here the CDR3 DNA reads TGTGCCAGCAGTTCCGGCCGGGACAGGGGGAACTATGGCTACACCTTC.

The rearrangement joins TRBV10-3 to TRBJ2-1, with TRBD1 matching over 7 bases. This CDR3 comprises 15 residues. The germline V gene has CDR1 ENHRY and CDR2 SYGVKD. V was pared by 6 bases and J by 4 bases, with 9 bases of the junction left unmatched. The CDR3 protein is CAIRDRDSPYNEQFF. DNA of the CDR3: TGTGCCATCAGGGACCGGGACAGCCCTTACAATGAGCAGTTCTTC.

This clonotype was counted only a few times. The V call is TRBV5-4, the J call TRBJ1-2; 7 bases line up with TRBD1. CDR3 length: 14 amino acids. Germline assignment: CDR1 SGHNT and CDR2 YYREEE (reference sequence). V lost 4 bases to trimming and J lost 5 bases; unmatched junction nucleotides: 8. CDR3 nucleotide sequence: TGTGCCAGCAGCCCAGGACAGGTGGCATATGGCTACACCTTC. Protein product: CASSPGQVAYGYTF.

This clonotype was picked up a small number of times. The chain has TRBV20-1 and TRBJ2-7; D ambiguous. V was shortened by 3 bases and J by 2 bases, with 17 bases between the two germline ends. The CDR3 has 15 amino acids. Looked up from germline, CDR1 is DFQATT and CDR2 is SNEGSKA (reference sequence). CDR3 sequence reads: CSARRRADLTYEQYF. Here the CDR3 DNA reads TGCAGTGCTAGGCGTAGGGCGGACCTTACCTACGAGCAGTACTTC.

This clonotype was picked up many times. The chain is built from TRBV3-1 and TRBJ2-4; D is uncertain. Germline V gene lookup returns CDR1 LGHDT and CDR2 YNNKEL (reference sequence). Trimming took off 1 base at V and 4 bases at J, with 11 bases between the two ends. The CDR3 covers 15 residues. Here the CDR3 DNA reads TGTGCCAGCAGCCAAGGAGGAGCCTCTAAAAACATTCAGTACTTC. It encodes CASSQGGASKNIQYF.

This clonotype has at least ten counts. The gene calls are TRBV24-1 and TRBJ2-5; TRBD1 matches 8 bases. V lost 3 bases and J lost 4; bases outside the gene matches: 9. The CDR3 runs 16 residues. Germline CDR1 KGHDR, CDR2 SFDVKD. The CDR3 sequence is CATSDPSRGHAETQYF. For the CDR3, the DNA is TGTGCCACCAGTGATCCGAGCAGGGGGCATGCAGAGACCCAGTACTTC.

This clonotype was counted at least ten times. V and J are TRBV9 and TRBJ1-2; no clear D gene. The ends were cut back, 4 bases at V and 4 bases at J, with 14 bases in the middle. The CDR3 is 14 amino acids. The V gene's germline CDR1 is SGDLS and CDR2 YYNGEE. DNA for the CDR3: TGTGCCAGCAGCTCCGGACCGCGATCCTATGGCTACACCTTC. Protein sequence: CASSSGPRSYGYTF.